This TCR beta chain was sequenced for a study of cytomegalovirus exposure and HLA in healthy donors. 60 Vbeta and 13 Jbeta primers were used in PCR. The repertoire was sequenced with immunoSEQ multiplex PCR; TCRdb's copy has only in-frame clones and lacks some. This table has about 130,000 clones, about four fifths appearing once. This CDR3 has 18 amino acids. CDR1 and CDR2 from the germline V gene are LGHNA and YNFKEQ. The germline V and J ends were trimmed by 0 bases and 5 bases, with 22 bases remaining between them. This sequence originates from a woman between 40 and 55 years old in good health and CMV-seronegative. The V gene is TRBV4-2, the J gene TRBJ2-5; tentative D call: TRBD2 (6 bases). Input material: PBMCs. The CDR3 reads CASSQDPRPGSSGETQYF. The CDR3, as DNA: TGTGCCAGCAGCCAAGATCCTAGACCGGGCTCCAGCGGGGAGACCCAGTACTTC.